The 15 T cell receptor beta chains presented below share a single source sample, sequenced in a study of blood T cell repertoires in COVID-19. Method: immunoSEQ multiplex PCR; TCRdb's copy keeps in-frame clones and lacks some. The table lists about 380,000 clones, around 85% of them singletons. Sequenced: peripheral blood. All receptors come from a young woman with acute or convalescent COVID-19.

The chain recombines TRBV7-3 with TRBJ1-2; 9 bases map to TRBD1. Per the germline V gene, CDR1 is SGHTA and CDR2 is FQGTGA. The CDR3 consists of 13 residues. V trimming: 5 bases; J trimming: 8 bases; junction bases outside the gene matches: 6. The CDR3, as DNA: TGTGCCAGCAGCCCGGACAGGGGAGGGGGCTACACCTTC. The encoded protein is CASSPDRGGGYTF.

CDR3 coding DNA: TGTGCCAGCAGTTCGTCGACAGACTATGGCTACACCTTC. As protein: CASSSSTDYGYTF. This rearrangement joins TRBV12-3 or TRBV12-4 to TRBJ1-2, with D maybe TRBD1 (5 bases). The CDR3 is 13 residues long. Deletions cut 4 bases from V and 3 bases from J, with 9 bases between.

The DNA of the CDR3 is TGTGCCAGCAGACCCCGGGACTCCTCCTACGAGCAGTACTTC. It specifies CASRPRDSSYEQYF. This chain joins TRBV2 and TRBJ2-7, with D perhaps matching TRBD2 (6 bases). The CDR3 is 14 residues long. V was cut by 6 bases and J by 0 bases, with 12 bases left in between. Germline CDR1 is SNHLY and CDR2 is FYNNEI. The entire variable domain, with the rest obtained from reference TRBV2 and TRBJ2-7, is as follows: EPEVTQTPSHQVTQMGQEVILRCVPISNHLYFYWYRQILGQKVEFLVSFYNNEISEKSEIFDDQFSVERPDGSNFTLKIRSTKLEDSAMYFCASRPRDSSYEQYFGPGTRLTVT.

This chain joins TRBV11-2 and TRBJ2-1; tentatively, D is TRBD1 (6 bases). Trimming shortened V by 5 bases and J by 6 bases, and 8 bases separated the two germline ends. The CDR3 has 12 residues. CDR1 is SGHAT and CDR2 is FQNNGV in the germline V gene. The CDR3 nucleotides are TGTGCCAGCAGCACCAGGGGCAATGAGCAGTTCTTC. Amino acid sequence: CASSTRGNEQFF.

The gene calls are TRBV12-5 and TRBJ1-2, with a tentative D call TRBD1 (5 bases). Germline V gene data show CDR1 as LGHNT and CDR2 as FRNRAP. The CDR3 consists of 13 residues. The ends were cut back, 8 bases at V and 4 bases at J, with 14 bases in the middle. This chain's CDR3 is CASSGSSGYGYTF. For the CDR3, the DNA is TGTGCTAGTTCAGGGAGTAGCGGCTATGGCTACACCTTC.

This chain connects TRBV24-1 to TRBJ1-5; 7 positions match TRBD1. Per germline, CDR1 KGHDR and CDR2 SFDVKD. V shed 4 bases, J shed 2 bases, and the junction held 4 bases outside the gene matches. This CDR3 region has 15 residues. CDR3 loop: CATSDRTGGNQPQHF. The CDR3 bases are TGTGCCACCAGTGACAGGACAGGAGGCAATCAGCCCCAGCATTTT.

J is TRBJ1-3 and V is TRBV6-5; possible D gene TRBD1, 5 bases. Germline V gives CDR1 MNHEY, CDR2 SVGAGI. The CDR3 totals 15 residues. V gave up 2 bases and J gave up 1 base, with 9 bases separating them. The chain's CDR3 is CASSYGGVSGNTIYF. CDR3 coding DNA: TGTGCCAGCAGTTACGGAGGGGTGTCTGGAAACACCATATATTTT.

The V gene is TRBV19, the J gene TRBJ2-1; TRBD1 is a possible D gene (6 bases). This CDR3 has 13 residues. Between the trimmed V and J ends, which lost 8 bases and 8 bases, there was a span of 16 bases. Looked up from germline, CDR1 is LNHDA and CDR2 is SQIVND (reference sequence). This CDR3 reads CASHDRWSDEQFF. The CDR3 DNA follows: TGTGCCAGTCATGACAGGTGGTCCGATGAGCAGTTCTTC.

This chain uses TRBV3-1 (or the pseudogene TRBV3-2) with TRBJ1-1; no clear D. CDR1 and CDR2 from the germline V gene are LGHDT and YNNKEL (reference sequence). The CDR3 runs to 15 residues. Trimming removed 2 bases from V and 4 bases from J, with 14 bases in between. The CDR3 region has the DNA TGTGCCAGCAGCCAATCCGGGAATGGAGGCACTGAAGCTTTCTTT. It specifies CASSQSGNGGTEAFF.

This sequence joins TRBV5-8 and TRBJ2-3; 9 positions match TRBD2. The CDR3 sequence is 17 residues long. Germline CDR1 SGHTS, CDR2 YDEGEE. V lost 0 bases to trimming and J lost 4 bases; unmatched junction nucleotides: 9. The CDR3 DNA reads as TGTGCCAGCAGCTTGGCCCACTGGGGCGGGAGGGCAGATACGCAGTATTTT. Translated: CASSLAHWGGRADTQYF.

The chain is built from TRBV7-8 and TRBJ1-3; D gene unclear. CDR3 length: 13 amino acids. V was clipped by 1 base and J by 5 bases, with 6 bases between them. The germline gives CDR1 SGHVS, CDR2 FQNEAQ. The CDR3 here is CASSLGQRNTIYF. The CDR3 DNA is TGTGCCAGCAGCTTAGGACAACGAAACACCATATATTTT.

The chain has TRBV6-4 and TRBJ2-6; 8 bases line up with TRBD1. Looked up from germline, CDR1 is MRHNA and CDR2 is SNTAGT. CDR3 length equals 17 residues. The J segment lost 2 bases and the V segment lost 4 bases, leaving 7 bases of the junction unmatched. CDR3 nucleotides: TGTGCCAGCAGTGTTTTCCCAGGGGGCGCTGGGGCCAACGTCCTGACTTTC. The encoded protein is CASSVFPGGAGANVLTF.

CDR3 residues: CAWSGTGGEKLFF. CDR3 bases: TGTGCCTGGAGTGGGACAGGGGGGGAAAAACTGTTTTTT. The V call is TRBV30, the J call TRBJ1-4, with 10 bases lining up with TRBD1. The CDR3 is 13 residues long. Losses at the gene ends were 1 base for V and 8 bases for J; bases not matched to a gene: 1. Germline values: CDR1 GTSNPN, CDR2 SVGIG (reference sequence).

The V call is TRBV28, the J call TRBJ2-5; weak D call: TRBD1 (5 bases). CDR1 is MDHEN and CDR2 is SYDVKM in the germline V gene. The CDR3 contains 14 residues. V was trimmed by 6 bases and J by 7 bases, leaving 18 bases between them. For the CDR3, the DNA is TGTGCCAGCAGGTCCCGCCCCAGGGAAGGGACCCAGTACTTC. It specifies CASRSRPREGTQYF. Combining the CDR3 with reference TRBV28 and TRBJ2-5 gives the whole variable domain DVKVTQSSRYLVKRTGEKVFLECVQDMDHENMFWYRQDPGLGLRLIYFSYDVKMKEKGDIPEGYSVSREKKERFSLILESASTNQTSMYLCASRSRPREGTQYFGPGTRLLVL.

The genes are TRBV4-1 and TRBJ1-2; 7 nucleotides line up with TRBD1. Germline lookup yields CDR1 MGHRA and CDR2 YSYEKL. The CDR3 is made up of 15 amino acids. V trimming: 0 bases; J trimming: 2 bases; junction bases outside the gene matches: 3. The CDR3 nucleotides are TGCGCCAGCAGCCAAGATGCGGGACAGAACTATGGCTACACCTTC. As protein: CASSQDAGQNYGYTF.